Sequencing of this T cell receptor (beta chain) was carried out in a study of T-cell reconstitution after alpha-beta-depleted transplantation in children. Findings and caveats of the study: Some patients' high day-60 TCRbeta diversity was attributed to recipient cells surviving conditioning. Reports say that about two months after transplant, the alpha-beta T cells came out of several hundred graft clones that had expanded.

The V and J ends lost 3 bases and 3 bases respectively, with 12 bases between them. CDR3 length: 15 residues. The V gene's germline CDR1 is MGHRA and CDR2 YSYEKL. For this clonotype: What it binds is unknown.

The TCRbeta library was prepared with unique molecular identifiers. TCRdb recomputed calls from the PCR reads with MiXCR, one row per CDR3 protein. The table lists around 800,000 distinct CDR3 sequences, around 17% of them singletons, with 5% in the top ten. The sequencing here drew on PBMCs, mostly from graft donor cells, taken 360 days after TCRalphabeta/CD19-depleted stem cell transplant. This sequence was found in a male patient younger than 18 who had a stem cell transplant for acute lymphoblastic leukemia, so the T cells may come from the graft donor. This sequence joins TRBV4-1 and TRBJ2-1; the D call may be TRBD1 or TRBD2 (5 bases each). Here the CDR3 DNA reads TGCGCCAGCAGCCACGCCGGGACCATCTACAATGAGCAGTTCTTC. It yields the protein CASSHAGTIYNEQFF.